This T cell receptor beta chain was recorded in a study of blood T cell repertoires in COVID-19. Produced via immunoSEQ multiplex PCR; TCRdb's table is partial and in-frame only. The data hold some 250,000 clones, with around 90% observed a single time. This clone was counted only a few times. The germline gives CDR1 SEHNR, CDR2 FQNEAQ (reference sequence). The CDR3 is 14 amino acids. Trimming pared 5 bases from V and 6 bases from J, leaving 16 bases between. Material: peripheral blood. This sequence was found in a man aged 55 to 70 who had recovered from COVID-19. This chain links TRBV7-9 with TRBJ1-2, with D possibly TRBD1 on 6 matching bases. CDR3 sequence: CASSIQGSVDGYTF. The DNA of the CDR3 is TGTGCCAGCAGCATACAGGGAAGCGTAGATGGCTACACCTTC.